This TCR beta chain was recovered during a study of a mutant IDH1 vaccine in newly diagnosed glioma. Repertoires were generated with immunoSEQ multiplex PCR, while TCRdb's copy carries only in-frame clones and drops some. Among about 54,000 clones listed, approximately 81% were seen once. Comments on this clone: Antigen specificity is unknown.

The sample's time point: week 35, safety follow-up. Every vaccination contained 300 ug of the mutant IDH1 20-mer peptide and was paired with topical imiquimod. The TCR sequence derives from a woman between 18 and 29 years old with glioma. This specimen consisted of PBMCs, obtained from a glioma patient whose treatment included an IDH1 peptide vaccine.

DNA of the CDR3: TGTGCCAGCAGCGAAGGGTTCTCCTACAATGAGCAGTTCTTC. Its translation: CASSEGFSYNEQFF. The chain has TRBV9 and TRBJ2-1; unclear D gene. The V end was cut by 3 bases, the J end by 0 bases, with 7 bases between. Germline CDR1 SGDLS, CDR2 YYNGEE. The CDR3 loop spans 14 amino acids.